These 26 T cell receptor beta chains share one sample of origin, sequenced in a study of shared clonotypes between healthy human individuals. The data were produced by immunoSEQ multiplex PCR, yet TCRdb's version contains in-frame clones alone and is incomplete. The table has over a million clones, 95% to 99% seen once; the top ten hold about 0.4%. The sequenced sample was naive CD4+ T cells sorted from blood. The subset here: CD45RA+ positively selected. All receptors come from a man aged 25 to 45 in good health.

V usage is TRBV6-1 and J usage is TRBJ2-2; possible D gene TRBD2, 6 bases. The CDR3 has 15 amino acids. Germline values: CDR1 MNHNS, CDR2 SASEGT. Trimming removed 6 bases from V and 1 base from J, with 12 bases in between. In DNA, the CDR3 is TGTGCCAGCAGACTCTCCGGGAGGAACACCGGGGAGCTGTTTTTT. It codes for CASRLSGRNTGELFF.

The CDR3 protein is CASTQGAWGTEAFF. DNA for the CDR3: TGTGCCAGTACCCAGGGGGCTTGGGGCACTGAAGCTTTCTTT. The chain carries TRBV19 and TRBJ1-1; 8 bases line up with TRBD1. The V gene end was trimmed by 7 bases and the J gene end by 4 bases; junction bases not matched to a gene: 8. CDR1 LNHDA and CDR2 SQIVND come from the germline V gene (reference sequence). This CDR3 comprises 14 residues.

The chain recombines TRBV29-1 with TRBJ2-5; D possibly corresponds to TRBD2 (6 bases). Germline-derived CDR1 and CDR2 are SQVTM and ANQGSEA. Trimming removed 7 bases from V and 10 bases from J, with 16 bases in between. The CDR3 totals 11 residues. The CDR3 coding sequence is TGCAGCGGGAGGGACGGTGCGGGCCAGTACTTC. This sequence encodes CSGRDGAGQYF. Based on the CDR3 plus reference TRBV29-1 and TRBJ2-5, the full variable domain is SAVISQKPSRDICQRGTSLTIQCQVDSQVTMMFWYRQQPGQSLTLIATANQGSEATYESGFVIDKFPISRPNLTFSTLTVSNMSPEDSSIYLCSGRDGAGQYFGPGTRLLVL.

This chain links TRBV5-1 with TRBJ2-1, with a tentative D call TRBD2 (7 bases). The germline V and J ends were trimmed by 4 bases and 7 bases, with 24 bases remaining between them. Germline V CDR1 and CDR2: SGHRS, YFSETQ. CDR3 length: 17 residues. The CDR3 DNA reads TGCGCCAGCAGCCTACCCTTGGGGGGGCTTGGGTCTAATGAGCAGTTCTTC. This translates into CASSLPLGGLGSNEQFF.

The V call is TRBV7-6, the J call TRBJ2-2; 10 bases map to TRBD2. CDR1 is SGHVS and CDR2 is FNYEAQ in the germline V gene. V trimming: 1 base; J trimming: 2 bases; junction bases outside the gene matches: 7. The CDR3 is 18 amino acids. The CDR3 here is CASSLVPLAGVNTGELFF. The CDR3 DNA reads TGTGCCAGCAGCTTAGTACCCCTAGCGGGAGTAAACACCGGGGAGCTGTTTTTT.

This chain connects TRBV10-3 to TRBJ2-7; D is perhaps TRBD2 (6 bases). The germline V and J ends were trimmed by 4 bases and 7 bases, with 14 bases remaining between them. The CDR3 contains 13 residues. The V gene's germline CDR1 is ENHRY and CDR2 SYGVKD. DNA of the CDR3: TGTGCCATCAGTGCTTCTTTGGCGGGGGAGCAGTACTTC. Amino acid sequence: CAISASLAGEQYF.

The V and J genes are TRBV27 and TRBJ1-5; D call uncertain. Looked up from germline, CDR1 is MNHEY and CDR2 is SMNVEV (reference sequence). The CDR3 has 14 residues. V lost 5 bases and J lost 7, with 15 bases in between. The CDR3 spells CASSPRRLGQPQHF. The CDR3 DNA reads as TGTGCCAGCAGTCCGAGGCGCCTTGGGCAGCCCCAGCATTTT.

The CDR3 nucleotides read TGTGCCAGCAGCTCCTACGGCCTCTACGAGCAGTACTTC. It translates to CASSSYGLYEQYF. The chain joins TRBV7-2 to TRBJ2-7; D uncertain. The CDR3 runs 13 residues. Germline-derived CDR1 and CDR2 are SGHTA and FQGNSA. V dropped 4 bases and J dropped 3 bases, with 10 bases sitting between them.

This clone was recorded once. This rearrangement joins TRBV11-2 to TRBJ2-7; D unclear. Trimming removed 10 bases at V and 3 bases at J, with 19 bases between. Germline V gives CDR1 SGHAT, CDR2 FQNNGV. This CDR3 comprises 14 residues. The CDR3 loop is CAINPPVRNYEQYF. DNA for the CDR3: TGTGCCATTAATCCCCCGGTCCGGAACTACGAGCAGTACTTC. The whole variable domain, filled in from reference TRBV11-2 and TRBJ2-7, reads EAGVAQSPRYKIIEKRQSVAFWCNPISGHATLYWYQQILGQGPKLLIQFQNNGVVDDSQLPKDRFSAERLKGVDSTLKIQPAKLEDSAVYLCAINPPVRNYEQYFGPGTRLTVT.

V usage is TRBV7-9 and J usage is TRBJ2-1, with 7 bases identical to TRBD2. Germline-derived CDR1 and CDR2 are SEHNR and FQNEAQ (reference sequence). V shed 5 bases, J shed 9 bases, and the junction held 7 bases outside the gene matches. This CDR3 contains 13 residues. The CDR3 protein is CASSPGWEGEQFF. The CDR3 nucleotides read TGTGCCAGCAGCCCAGGGTGGGAGGGTGAGCAGTTCTTC. The whole variable domain, remainder taken from reference TRBV7-9 and TRBJ2-1, is DTGVSQNPRHKITKRGQNVTFRCDPISEHNRLYWYRQTLGQGPEFLTYFQNEAQLEKSRLLSDRFSAERPKGSFSTLEIQRTEQGDSAMYLCASSPGWEGEQFFGPGTRLTVL.

This rearrangement joins TRBV18 to TRBJ2-7; 9 positions agree with TRBD2. The CDR3 sequence is 13 residues long. V was clipped by 6 bases and J by 4 bases; unmatched bases: 4. CDR1 is KGHSH, CDR2 LQKENI, per germline. Here the CDR3 DNA reads TGTGCCAGCTCCCGGCGGGGGGGATACGAGCAGTACTTC. Translated: CASSRRGGYEQYF.

V gene TRBV10-3 combines with J gene TRBJ1-5; TRBD1 might be the D (5 bases). Trimming took 5 bases from V and 2 from J, leaving 10 bases between them. The CDR3 runs 14 residues. From germline, CDR1 is ENHRY and CDR2 SYGVKD. DNA of the CDR3: TGTGCCATCAGTCAGGACACCGGCAATCAGCCCCAGCATTTT. Its protein product is CAISQDTGNQPQHF.

This chain links TRBV7-9 with TRBJ1-5, with D hard to call. CDR1 is SEHNR, CDR2 FQNEAQ, per germline (reference sequence). The CDR3 totals 13 residues. The V end lost 1 base, the J end lost 6 bases, and 7 bases lay between the germline ends. The CDR3 loop reads CASSLGDIQPQHF. CDR3 DNA: TGTGCCAGCAGCTTAGGTGACATTCAGCCCCAGCATTTT.

The chain is built from TRBV15 and TRBJ2-4; D remains unclear. The germline V and J ends were trimmed by 3 bases and 7 bases, with 19 bases remaining between them. Germline assignment: CDR1 LNHNV and CDR2 YYDKDF (reference sequence). This CDR3 comprises 16 residues. DNA of the CDR3: TGTGCCACCAGCAGGGAACAGCCAAATGTTTTGAACATTCAGTACTTC. Translation: CATSREQPNVLNIQYF. The variable domain in full, completed from reference TRBV15 and TRBJ2-4, reads DAMVIQNPRYQVTQFGKPVTLSCSQTLNHNVMYWYQQKSSQAPKLLFHYYDKDFNNEADTPDNFQSRRPNTSFCFLDIRSPGLGDTAMYLCATSREQPNVLNIQYFGAGTRLSVL.

The chain couples TRBV18 to TRBJ2-1, with 7 bases aligning to TRBD2. J gave up 9 bases and V 3 bases, and 14 bases lay outside the gene matches. The CDR3 extends over 16 amino acids. CDR1 is KGHSH and CDR2 is LQKENI in the germline V gene. CDR3: CASSPQLSGIKSEQFF. CDR3 bases: TGTGCCAGCTCACCGCAACTGAGCGGGATCAAGTCTGAGCAGTTCTTC.

This clone was recorded only once. The chain employs TRBV23-1 and TRBJ2-1; 8 positions match TRBD2. TRBV23-1 is sorted into the ORF group, with uncertain function. Trimming cost V 0 bases and J 5 bases; bases outside gene matches: 6. CDR3 length equals 16 residues. The chain's CDR3 is CASSQSLSGSDNEQFF. The CDR3 coding sequence is TGCGCCAGCAGTCAATCCCTGAGCGGGAGTGACAATGAGCAGTTCTTC.

With regard to this clone: In the same sample, other DNA sequences code for this CDR3. The chain is built from TRBV6-1 and TRBJ2-5, with D possibly being TRBD1 (6 bases). The CDR3 extends over 13 amino acids. The germline V gene encodes CDR1 MNHNS and CDR2 SASEGT. The V gene lost 2 bases and the J gene lost 4 bases, with 8 bases spanning the gap. The CDR3 coding sequence is TGTGCCAGCAGTGAACAGGGGAGAGAGACCCAGTACTTC. Amino acids: CASSEQGRETQYF.

V usage is TRBV4-3 and J usage is TRBJ2-7; the match to TRBD1 covers 8 bases. This CDR3 is 13 amino acids long. V dropped 4 bases and J dropped 3; count of bases not matched to a gene: 2. Germline lookup yields CDR1 LGHNA and CDR2 YSLEER. The CDR3 DNA reads TGCGCCAGCAGCCGGACAGGGAACTACGAGCAGTACTTC. Its protein product is CASSRTGNYEQYF.

The chain joins TRBV30 to TRBJ2-7, with TRBD1 matching over 8 bases. V was clipped by 1 base and J by 4 bases; unmatched bases: 3. The CDR3 totals 13 residues. The germline CDR1 and CDR2 sequences are GTSNPN and SVGIG (reference sequence). The CDR3 loop is CAWSGDRLYEQYF. The CDR3 coding sequence is TGTGCCTGGAGTGGGGACAGGCTTTACGAGCAGTACTTC. The entire variable domain, with the rest obtained from reference TRBV30 and TRBJ2-7, is as follows: SQTIHQWPATLVQPVGSPLSLECTVEGTSNPNLYWYRQAAGRGLQLLFYSVGIGQISSEVPQNLSASRPQDRQFILSSKKLLLSDSGFYLCAWSGDRLYEQYFGPGTRLTVT.

The CDR3 loop is CASSFRGPGFF. CDR3 DNA sequence: TGTGCCAGCAGTTTCAGGGGTCCTGGTTTCTTT. This rearrangement joins TRBV28 to TRBJ1-1; D might be TRBD1 (6 bases). CDR3 length: 11 residues. With 3 bases removed from V and 13 bases from J, the gap between germline ends came to 12 bases. The germline V gene has CDR1 MDHEN and CDR2 SYDVKM.

The chain couples TRBV28 to TRBJ2-7; TRBD1 is a possible D gene (6 bases). Trimming cost V 3 bases and J 4 bases, with 10 bases left between them. CDR3 size: 13 residues. CDR1 and CDR2 from the germline V gene are MDHEN and SYDVKM. CDR3 nucleotide sequence: TGTGCCAGCAGTTTTGGACAGTCATACGAGCAGTACTTC. Translated: CASSFGQSYEQYF.

Worth noting for this clone: This sample includes further DNA sequences coding for the same CDR3. This chain links TRBV7-3 with TRBJ1-1, with TRBD1 as a possible D gene (5 bases). The V gene's germline CDR1 is SGHTA and CDR2 FQGTGA. V lost 2 bases to trimming and J lost 0 bases, with 10 bases between them. There are 15 residues in the CDR3. This chain's CDR3 is CASSLLGGLNTEAFF. CDR3 nucleotide sequence: TGTGCCAGCAGCTTATTGGGGGGATTGAACACTGAAGCTTTCTTT.

The CDR3 sequence is CASSPLSGGFGTDTQYF. For the CDR3, the DNA is TGTGCCAGCTCACCACTGTCGGGAGGTTTTGGGACAGATACGCAGTATTTT. This chain links TRBV18 with TRBJ2-3; TRBD2 aligns across 7 bases. This CDR3 is 17 amino acids long. From germline, CDR1 is KGHSH and CDR2 LQKENI. Germline trimming cut 1 base from V and 3 bases from J; bases unmatched to any gene: 10.

This chain joins TRBV7-8 and TRBJ2-5; the match to TRBD1 covers 9 bases. Germline-derived CDR1 and CDR2 are SGHVS and FQNEAQ. The V gene end was trimmed by 4 bases and the J gene end by 7 bases; junction bases not matched to a gene: 13. The CDR3 totals 16 residues. The CDR3: CASSYRGQGHLWTQYF. The CDR3 bases are TGTGCCAGCAGCTACCGGGGACAGGGCCATCTATGGACCCAGTACTTC.

A word on this clone: The sample carries other DNA sequences with the same CDR3. The chain joins TRBV15 to TRBJ2-7; no reliable D call. V shed 1 base and J shed 3 bases, with 1 base lying between them. The CDR3 extends over 11 amino acids. CDR1 and CDR2 from the germline V gene are LNHNV and YYDKDF (reference sequence). The CDR3 loop reads CATSRGYEQYF. DNA for the CDR3: TGTGCCACCAGCAGAGGCTACGAGCAGTACTTC.

This rearrangement joins TRBV2 to TRBJ1-1; D not certain. Looked up from germline, CDR1 is SNHLY and CDR2 is FYNNEI. Trimming took 7 bases from V and 1 from J, leaving 7 bases between them. CDR3 size: 12 residues. The CDR3 loop reads CASIARNTEAFF. CDR3 coding DNA: TGTGCCAGCATTGCGAGGAACACTGAAGCTTTCTTT.